Below, one T cell receptor (beta chain) is given with its context. Its antigen is undetermined. This sample is drawn from a study of T cell responses to AZD1222 COVID-19 vaccine. Study-wide findings and caveats: Recipients of two AZD1222 doses showed rising Spike-specific TCR breadth and depth. Researchers report vaccine-associated CD4 TCRs spanning spike, with dominance at 160-218 and 743-854. The repertoires were collected only after the peak T cell response. White British people made up most donors, females outnumbered males, and clonal diversity was possibly underestimated.

The CDR3 runs 15 residues. V lost 2 bases, J lost 8 bases, and 15 bases lay in between. The V gene's germline CDR1 is SEHNR and CDR2 FQNEAQ (reference sequence). Only in-frame clones appear in the TCRdb table, and some are missing; sequencing was by immunoSEQ multiplex PCR. The sample lists 150,000 to 200,000 clones; 87% were seen once. The TCR comes from an adult in good health. The sample was peripheral blood, taken on day 0 of MenACWY control vaccination. J is TRBJ1-4 and V is TRBV7-9, with D perhaps TRBD1 (5 bases). Written as DNA, the CDR3 is TGTGCCAGCAGCTTACAGGGAATGGCGGGCGAAAAACTGTTTTTT. Translation: CASSLQGMAGEKLFF.